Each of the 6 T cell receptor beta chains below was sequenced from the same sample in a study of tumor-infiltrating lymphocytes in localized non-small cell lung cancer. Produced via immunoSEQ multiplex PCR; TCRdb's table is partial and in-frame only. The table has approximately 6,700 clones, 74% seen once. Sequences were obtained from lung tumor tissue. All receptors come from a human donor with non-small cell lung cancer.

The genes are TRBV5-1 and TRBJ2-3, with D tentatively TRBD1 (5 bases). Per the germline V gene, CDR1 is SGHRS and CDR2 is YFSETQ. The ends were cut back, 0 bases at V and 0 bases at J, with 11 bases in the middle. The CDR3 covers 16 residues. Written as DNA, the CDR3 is TGCGCCAGCAGCTTGGGTCAGGGCCCTAGCACAGATACGCAGTATTTT. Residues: CASSLGQGPSTDTQYF.

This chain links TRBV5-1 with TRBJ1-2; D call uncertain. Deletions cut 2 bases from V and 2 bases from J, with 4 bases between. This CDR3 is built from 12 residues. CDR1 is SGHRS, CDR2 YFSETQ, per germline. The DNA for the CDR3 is TGCGCCAGCAGCTTACAAAACTATGGCTACACCTTC. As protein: CASSLQNYGYTF.

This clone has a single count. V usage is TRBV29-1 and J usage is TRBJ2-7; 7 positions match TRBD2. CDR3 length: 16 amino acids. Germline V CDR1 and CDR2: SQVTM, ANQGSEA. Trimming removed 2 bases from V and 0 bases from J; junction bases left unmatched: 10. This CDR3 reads CSVESASQRGSYEQYF. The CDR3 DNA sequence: TGCAGCGTTGAAAGTGCGTCGCAGCGGGGCTCCTACGAGCAGTACTTC.

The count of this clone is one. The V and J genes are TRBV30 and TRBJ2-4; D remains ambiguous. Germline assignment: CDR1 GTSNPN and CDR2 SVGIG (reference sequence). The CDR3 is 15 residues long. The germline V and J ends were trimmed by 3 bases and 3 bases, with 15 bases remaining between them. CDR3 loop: CAWSDFGRVKNIQYF. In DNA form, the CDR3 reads TGTGCCTGGAGCGATTTCGGACGGGTCAAAAACATTCAGTACTTC.

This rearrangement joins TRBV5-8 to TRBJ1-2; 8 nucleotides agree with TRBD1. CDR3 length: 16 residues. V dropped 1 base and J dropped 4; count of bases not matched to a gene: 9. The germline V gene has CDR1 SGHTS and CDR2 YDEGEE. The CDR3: CASSLSADRGLYGYTF. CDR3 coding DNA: TGTGCCAGCAGCTTGAGCGCCGACAGGGGCCTCTATGGCTACACCTTC.

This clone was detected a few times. CDR3 coding DNA: TGTGCCAGCAGTGAACAGGGCGCCCTTGGGGGTGATGGCTACACCTTC. Amino acid sequence: CASSEQGALGGDGYTF. The genes are TRBV2 and TRBJ1-2; D is possibly TRBD1 (5 bases). The CDR3 loop spans 16 amino acids. V was clipped by 2 bases and J by 6 bases, with 19 bases between them. From germline, CDR1 is SNHLY and CDR2 FYNNEI.